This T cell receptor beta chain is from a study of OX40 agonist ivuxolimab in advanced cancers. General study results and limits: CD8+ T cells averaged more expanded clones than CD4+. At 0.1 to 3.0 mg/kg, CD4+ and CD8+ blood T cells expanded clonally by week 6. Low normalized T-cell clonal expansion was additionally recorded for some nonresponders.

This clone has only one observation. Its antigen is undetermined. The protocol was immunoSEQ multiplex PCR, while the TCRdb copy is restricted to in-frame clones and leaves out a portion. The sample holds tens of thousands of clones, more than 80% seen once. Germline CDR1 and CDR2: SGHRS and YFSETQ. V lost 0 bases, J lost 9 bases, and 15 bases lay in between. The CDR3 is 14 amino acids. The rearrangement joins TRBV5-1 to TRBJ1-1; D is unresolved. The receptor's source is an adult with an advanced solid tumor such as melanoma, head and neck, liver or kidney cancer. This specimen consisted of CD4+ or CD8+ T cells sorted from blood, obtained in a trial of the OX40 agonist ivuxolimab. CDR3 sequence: CASSLEPERLKAFF. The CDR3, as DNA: TGCGCCAGCAGCTTGGAGCCAGAACGCCTTAAAGCTTTCTTT.